One and the same sample provided the 10 T cell receptor beta chains below, sequenced in a study of cytomegalovirus exposure and HLA in healthy donors. Primers: 60 Vbeta forward and 13 Jbeta reverse. This table comes from immunoSEQ multiplex PCR, and its TCRdb copy is limited to in-frame clones, with some not included. The sample consists of about 140,000 clones, roughly 79% of them appearing once. Sequencing was performed on PBMCs. The receptors shown here come from a woman aged 55-70 years in good health and CMV-seropositive.

The rearrangement joins TRBV5-6 to TRBJ2-5; 7 bases align to TRBD2. The V and J ends lost 0 bases and 5 bases, in that order; junction bases with no gene match: 7. CDR1 and CDR2 from the germline V gene are SGHDT and YYEEEE. This CDR3 spans 15 amino acids. CDR3: CASSLVAGVYETQYF. The DNA of the CDR3 is TGTGCCAGCAGCTTGGTGGCGGGAGTTTATGAGACCCAGTACTTC.

The rearrangement uses TRBV7-2 and TRBJ1-5; the D gene is possibly TRBD1 (6 bases). CDR3 length: 15 residues. V was trimmed by 5 bases and J by 4 bases, leaving 15 bases between them. The germline gives CDR1 SGHTA, CDR2 FQGNSA. The CDR3, as DNA: TGTGCCAGCAGCCCCGGGACAAGGTGGAATCAGCCCCAGCATTTT. Encoded protein: CASSPGTRWNQPQHF. Variable domain in full (rest from reference TRBV7-2 and TRBJ1-5): GAGVSQSPSNKVTEKGKDVELRCDPISGHTALYWYRQSLGQGLEFLIYFQGNSAPDKSGLPSDRFSAERTGGSVSTLTIQRTQQEDSAVYLCASSPGTRWNQPQHFGDGTRLSIL.

V gene TRBV6-1 combines with J gene TRBJ1-1; 8 nucleotides align to TRBD1. There are 15 residues in the CDR3. V shed 6 bases, J shed 4 bases, and the junction held 10 bases outside the gene matches. Germline assignment: CDR1 MNHNS and CDR2 SASEGT. The CDR3 here is CASSIGQGRTTEAFF. The CDR3 DNA is TGTGCCAGCAGCATAGGACAGGGAAGGACCACTGAAGCTTTCTTT.

The CDR3: CASSGTGGYEQYF. In DNA form, the CDR3 reads TGTGCCAGCAGCGGGACAGGGGGCTACGAGCAGTACTTC. The chain carries TRBV11-3 and TRBJ2-7; 11 nucleotides match TRBD1. The CDR3 is made up of 13 amino acids. Germline loops: CDR1 SGHNT, CDR2 YENEEA. The junction had 0 bases not matched to a gene; V was cut back by 5 bases and J by 3 bases. Full variable domain (outside the CDR3, taken from reference TRBV11-3 and TRBJ2-7): EAGVVQSPRYKIIEKKQPVAFWCNPISGHNTLYWYLQNLGQGPELLIRYENEEAVDDSQLPKDRFSAERLKGVDSTLKIQPAELGDSAVYLCASSGTGGYEQYFGPGTRLTVT.

As DNA, the CDR3 is TGTGCCAGCAGTCGGAGCTCTGGAAACACCATATATTTT. Encoded protein: CASSRSSGNTIYF. The V call is TRBV6-5, the J call TRBJ1-3; D is uncertain. This CDR3 region has 13 residues. Germline CDR1 reads MNHEY; CDR2 reads SVGAGI. Deletions cut 5 bases from V and 0 bases from J, with 5 bases between.

This sequence joins TRBV5-6 and TRBJ2-7; no clear D gene. The CDR3 runs to 13 residues. Deletions cut 4 bases from V and 7 bases from J, with 15 bases between. Germline lookup yields CDR1 SGHDT and CDR2 YYEEEE. CDR3 residues: CASSPARVKEQYF. The CDR3 DNA reads as TGTGCCAGCAGCCCGGCCCGGGTCAAAGAGCAGTACTTC.

As DNA, the CDR3 is TGTGCCCAACACCCCCTAACCGGGACAGGGGGCACTGAAGCTTTCTTT. Its translation: CAQHPLTGTGGTEAFF. This sequence joins TRBV30 and TRBJ1-1; the match to TRBD1 covers 11 bases. This CDR3 contains 16 residues. V lost 8 bases, J lost 4 bases, and 15 bases stayed unmatched. Germline assignment: CDR1 GTSNPN and CDR2 SVGIG (reference sequence).

In this sample, this clone turned up a few times. The genes are TRBV6-5 and TRBJ1-2; a possible D gene is TRBD1 (5 bases). Trimming shortened V by 2 bases and J by 6 bases, and 10 bases separated the two germline ends. This CDR3 region has 13 residues. Germline assignment: CDR1 MNHEY and CDR2 SVGAGI. CDR3 in DNA: TGTGCCAGCAGTTACCTATTAGGGGATGGCTACACCTTC. It codes for CASSYLLGDGYTF.

A single count supports this clone. The chain couples TRBV25-1 to TRBJ1-4; perhaps TRBD1 as D (6 bases). CDR1 and CDR2 (germline): MGHDK, SYGVNS. Trimming pared 5 bases from V and 2 bases from J, leaving 18 bases between. This CDR3 region has 17 residues. The CDR3 region has the DNA TGTGCCAGCAGTCCACACAGAGGGGGGGGGACTAATGAAAAACTGTTTTTT. Its translation is CASSPHRGGGTNEKLFF.

In this sample, this clone turned up once. The chain combines TRBV11-2 with TRBJ2-2, with D hard to call. The germline V gene encodes CDR1 SGHAT and CDR2 FQNNGV. The V and J ends lost 1 base and 1 base respectively, with 10 bases between them. This CDR3 is built from 16 residues. CDR3 region: CASSLGSVWNTGELFF. The CDR3 nucleotides read TGTGCCAGCAGCTTAGGATCGGTTTGGAACACCGGGGAGCTGTTTTTT.